The present T cell receptor (beta chain) was sequenced within a study of blood T cell repertoires in COVID-19. Whole-study context: Researchers got acute and convalescent COVID-19 samples from the United States, Italy and Spain.

Looked up from germline, CDR1 is LNHNV and CDR2 is YYDKDF (reference sequence). This CDR3 has 15 amino acids. V was cut by 3 bases and J by 3 bases, with 12 bases left in between. The assay was immunoSEQ multiplex PCR, and TCRdb's table has in-frame clones only and misses some. The data contain approximately 290,000 clones, 85% to 90% of them singletons. Ages ranged from roughly 18 to 100 years, with residence in under 25 US areas. The chain combines TRBV15 with TRBJ1-5; D possibly corresponds to TRBD1 (5 bases). Source material: PBMCs or T cells enriched from blood (not recorded which). The receptor was isolated from a woman aged 18-29 years with acute COVID-19. CDR3 amino acids: CATSSGQGSNQPQHF. CDR3 DNA sequence: TGTGCCACCAGCAGTGGGCAGGGCTCCAATCAGCCCCAGCATTTT.